The clone carrying this T cell receptor (beta chain) was found many times. TCRdb passed the 5' RACE reads through MiXCR, listing each CDR3 protein once. The sample has approximately 60,000 distinct CDR3 sequences, about 4% seen once. This CDR3 is built from 14 residues. The germline V and J ends were trimmed by 8 bases and 3 bases, with 14 bases remaining between them. Germline V gives CDR1 MDHEN, CDR2 SYDVKM. This entry belongs to a study of neurological immune-mediated disorders. The J gene is TRBJ2-4, the V gene TRBV28; tentative D call: TRBD1 (5 bases). This clonotype originated in a man in his forties or fifties with multiple sclerosis. Sample: PBMCs. The CDR3 spells CASGSGAIKNIQYF. CDR3 nucleotide sequence: TGTGCCAGCGGTAGTGGGGCAATCAAAAACATTCAGTACTTC.